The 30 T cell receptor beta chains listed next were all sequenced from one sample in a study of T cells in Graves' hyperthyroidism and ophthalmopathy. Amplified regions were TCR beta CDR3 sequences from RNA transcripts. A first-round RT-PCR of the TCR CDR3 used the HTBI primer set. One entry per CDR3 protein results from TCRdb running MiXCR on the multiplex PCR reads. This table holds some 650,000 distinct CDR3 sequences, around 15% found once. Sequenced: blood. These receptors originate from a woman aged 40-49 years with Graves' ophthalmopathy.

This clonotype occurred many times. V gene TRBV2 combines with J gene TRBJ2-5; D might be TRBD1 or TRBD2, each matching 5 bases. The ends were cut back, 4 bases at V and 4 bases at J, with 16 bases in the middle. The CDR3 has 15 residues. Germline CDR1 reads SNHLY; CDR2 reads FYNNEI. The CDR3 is CASSAYDRRGETQYF. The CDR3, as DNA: TGTGCCAGCAGTGCGTACGACAGACGGGGAGAGACCCAGTACTTC.

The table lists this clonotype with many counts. The CDR3 coding sequence is TGTGCCAGCTCACCTGACAGGGTCAACACTGAAGCTTTCTTT. Residues: CASSPDRVNTEAFF. V and J are TRBV18 and TRBJ1-1; TRBD1 agrees at 7 bases. J was trimmed by 2 bases and V by 3 bases; bases with no gene match: 3. This CDR3 has 14 residues. Germline lookup yields CDR1 KGHSH and CDR2 LQKENI. Full variable domain (remainder filled in from reference TRBV18 and TRBJ1-1): NAGVMQNPRHLVRRRGQEARLRCSPMKGHSHVYWYRQLPEEGLKFMVYLQKENIIDESGMPKERFSAEFPKEGPSILRIQQVVRGDSAAYFCASSPDRVNTEAFFGQGTRLTVV.

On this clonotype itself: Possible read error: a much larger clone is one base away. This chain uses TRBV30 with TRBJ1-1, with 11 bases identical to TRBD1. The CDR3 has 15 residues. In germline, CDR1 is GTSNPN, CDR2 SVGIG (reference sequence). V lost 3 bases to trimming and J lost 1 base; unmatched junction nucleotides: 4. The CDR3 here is CAWRRGQGGNTEAFF. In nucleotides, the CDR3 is TGTGCCTGGAGGCGGGGACAGGGGGGGAACACTGAAGCTTTCTTT.

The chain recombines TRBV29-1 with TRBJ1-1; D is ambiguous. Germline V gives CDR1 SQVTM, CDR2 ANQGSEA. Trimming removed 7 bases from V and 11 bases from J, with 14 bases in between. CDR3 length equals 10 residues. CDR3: CSALDGEAFF. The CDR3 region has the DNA TGCAGCGCGTTAGACGGGGAGGCTTTCTTT.

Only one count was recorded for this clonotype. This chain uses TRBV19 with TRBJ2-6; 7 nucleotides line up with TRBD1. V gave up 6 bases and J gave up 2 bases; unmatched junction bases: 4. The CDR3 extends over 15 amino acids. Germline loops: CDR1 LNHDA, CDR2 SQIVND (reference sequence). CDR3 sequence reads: CASRTGVAGANVLTF. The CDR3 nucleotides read TGTGCCAGTAGAACAGGGGTCGCTGGGGCCAACGTCCTGACTTTC.

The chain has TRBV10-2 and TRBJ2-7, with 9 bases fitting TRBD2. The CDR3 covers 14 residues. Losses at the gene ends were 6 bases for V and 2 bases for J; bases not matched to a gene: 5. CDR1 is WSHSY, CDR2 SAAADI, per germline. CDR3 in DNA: TGCGCCAGCAGGGGACTAGCCGAAACCTACGAGCAGTACTTC. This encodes CASRGLAETYEQYF.

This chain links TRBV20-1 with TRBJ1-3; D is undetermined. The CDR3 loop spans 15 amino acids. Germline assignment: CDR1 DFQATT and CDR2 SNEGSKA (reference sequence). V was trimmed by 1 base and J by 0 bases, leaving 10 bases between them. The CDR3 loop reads CSARVAANSGNTIYF. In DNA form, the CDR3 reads TGCAGTGCTAGAGTAGCAGCGAACTCTGGAAACACCATATATTTT.

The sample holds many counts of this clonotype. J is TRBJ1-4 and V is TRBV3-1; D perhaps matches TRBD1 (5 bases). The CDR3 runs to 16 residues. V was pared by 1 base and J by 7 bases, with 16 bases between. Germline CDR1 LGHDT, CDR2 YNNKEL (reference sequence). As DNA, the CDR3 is TGTGCCAGCAGCCAAGTTTTATTCAGGGTTGGTGAAAAACTGTTTTTT. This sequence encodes CASSQVLFRVGEKLFF. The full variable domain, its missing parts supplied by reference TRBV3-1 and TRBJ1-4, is DTAVSQTPKYLVTQMGNDKSIKCEQNLGHDTMYWYKQDSKKFLKIMFSYNNKELIINETVPNRFSPKSPDKAHLNLHINSLELGDSAVYFCASSQVLFRVGEKLFFGSGTQLSVL.

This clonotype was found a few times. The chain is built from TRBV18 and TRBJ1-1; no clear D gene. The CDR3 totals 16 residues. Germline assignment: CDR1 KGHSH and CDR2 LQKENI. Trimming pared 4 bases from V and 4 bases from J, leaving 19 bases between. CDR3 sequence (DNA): TGTGCCAGCTCACAGGGTTCGGATTTAGGGTTCACTGAAGCTTTCTTT. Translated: CASSQGSDLGFTEAFF.

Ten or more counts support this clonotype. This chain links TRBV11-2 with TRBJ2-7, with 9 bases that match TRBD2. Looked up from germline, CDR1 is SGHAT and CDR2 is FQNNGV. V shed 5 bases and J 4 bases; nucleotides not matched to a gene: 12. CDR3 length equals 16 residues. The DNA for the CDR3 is TGTGCCAGCAGCCCCATTAGCGGGAGTGACGGGTACGAGCAGTACTTC. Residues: CASSPISGSDGYEQYF.

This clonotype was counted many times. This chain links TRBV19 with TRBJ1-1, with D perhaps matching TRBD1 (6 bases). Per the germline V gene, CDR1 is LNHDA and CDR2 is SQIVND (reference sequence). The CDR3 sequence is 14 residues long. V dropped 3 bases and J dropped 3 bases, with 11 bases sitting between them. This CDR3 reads CASSIDRLDTEAFF. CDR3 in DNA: TGTGCCAGTAGTATCGACAGGTTGGACACTGAAGCTTTCTTT.

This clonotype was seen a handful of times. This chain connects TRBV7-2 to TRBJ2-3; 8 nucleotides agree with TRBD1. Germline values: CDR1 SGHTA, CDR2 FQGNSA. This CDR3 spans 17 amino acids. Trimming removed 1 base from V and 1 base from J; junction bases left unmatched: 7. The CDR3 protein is CASSLGQGTLGTDTQYF. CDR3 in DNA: TGTGCCAGCAGCTTAGGACAGGGGACCCTAGGCACAGATACGCAGTATTTT.

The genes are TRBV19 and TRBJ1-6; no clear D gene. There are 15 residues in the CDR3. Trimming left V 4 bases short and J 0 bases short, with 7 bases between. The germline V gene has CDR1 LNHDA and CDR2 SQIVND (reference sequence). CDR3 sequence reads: CASSRGDSYNSPLHF. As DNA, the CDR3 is TGTGCCAGTAGTAGGGGAGACTCCTATAATTCACCCCTCCACTTT.

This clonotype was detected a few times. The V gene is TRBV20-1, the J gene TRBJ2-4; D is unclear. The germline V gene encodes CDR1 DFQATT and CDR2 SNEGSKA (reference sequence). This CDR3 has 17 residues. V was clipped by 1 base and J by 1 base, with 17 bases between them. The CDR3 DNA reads TGCAGTGCTAGAGGTCGCGTGGGCGCGGAGGCCAAAAACATTCAGTACTTC. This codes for CSARGRVGAEAKNIQYF.

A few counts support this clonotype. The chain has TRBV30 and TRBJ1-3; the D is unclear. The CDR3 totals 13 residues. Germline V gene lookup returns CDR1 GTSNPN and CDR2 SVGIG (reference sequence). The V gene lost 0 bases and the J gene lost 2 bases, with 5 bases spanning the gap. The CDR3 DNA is TGTGCCTGGAGTGTGGGGACTGGAAACACCATATATTTT. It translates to CAWSVGTGNTIYF.

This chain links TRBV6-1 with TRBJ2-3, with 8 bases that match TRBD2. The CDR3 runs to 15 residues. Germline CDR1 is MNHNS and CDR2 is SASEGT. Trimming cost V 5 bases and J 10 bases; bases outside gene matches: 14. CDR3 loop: CASSPLVDSGESQYF. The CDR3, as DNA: TGTGCCAGCAGTCCTCTTGTTGATAGCGGGGAGTCGCAGTATTTT.

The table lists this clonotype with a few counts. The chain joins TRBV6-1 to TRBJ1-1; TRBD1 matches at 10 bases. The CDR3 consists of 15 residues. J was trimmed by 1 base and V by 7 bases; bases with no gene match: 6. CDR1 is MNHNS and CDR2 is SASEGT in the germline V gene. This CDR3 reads CASTRGDRGNTEAFF. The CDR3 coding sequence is TGTGCCAGCACAAGGGGGGACAGGGGGAACACTGAAGCTTTCTTT.

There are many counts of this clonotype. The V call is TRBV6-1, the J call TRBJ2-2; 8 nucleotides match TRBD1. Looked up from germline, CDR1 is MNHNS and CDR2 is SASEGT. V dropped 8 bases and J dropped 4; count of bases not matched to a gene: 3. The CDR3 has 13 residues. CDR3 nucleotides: TGTGCCAGCGGGACAGGTGTCACCGGGGAGCTGTTTTTT. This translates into CASGTGVTGELFF.

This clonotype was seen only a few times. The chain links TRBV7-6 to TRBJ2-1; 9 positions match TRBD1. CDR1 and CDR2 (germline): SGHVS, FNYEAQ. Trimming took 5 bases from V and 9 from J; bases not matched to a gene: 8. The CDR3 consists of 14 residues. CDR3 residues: CASSASGTGSEQFF. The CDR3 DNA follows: TGTGCCAGCAGCGCCTCCGGGACAGGGTCTGAGCAGTTCTTC.

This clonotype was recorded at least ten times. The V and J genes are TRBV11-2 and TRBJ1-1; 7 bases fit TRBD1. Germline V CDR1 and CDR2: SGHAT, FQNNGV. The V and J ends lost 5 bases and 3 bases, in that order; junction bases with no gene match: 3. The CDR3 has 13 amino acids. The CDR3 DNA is TGTGCCAGCAGCCAGACAGGGTACACTGAAGCTTTCTTT. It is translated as CASSQTGYTEAFF.

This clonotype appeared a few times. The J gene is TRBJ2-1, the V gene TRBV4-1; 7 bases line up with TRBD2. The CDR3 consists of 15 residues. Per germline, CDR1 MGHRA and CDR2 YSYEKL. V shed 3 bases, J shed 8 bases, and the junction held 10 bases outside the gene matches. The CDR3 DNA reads TGCGCCAGCAGCCACCCGACTAGCAGGAGTTATGAGCAGTTCTTC. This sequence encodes CASSHPTSRSYEQFF.

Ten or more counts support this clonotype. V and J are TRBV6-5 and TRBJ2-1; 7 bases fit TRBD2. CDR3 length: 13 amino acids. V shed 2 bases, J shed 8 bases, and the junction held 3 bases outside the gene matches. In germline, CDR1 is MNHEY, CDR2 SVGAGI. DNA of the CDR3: TGTGCCAGCAGTTACGGCGGGGGTTATGAGCAGTTCTTC. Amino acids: CASSYGGGYEQFF.

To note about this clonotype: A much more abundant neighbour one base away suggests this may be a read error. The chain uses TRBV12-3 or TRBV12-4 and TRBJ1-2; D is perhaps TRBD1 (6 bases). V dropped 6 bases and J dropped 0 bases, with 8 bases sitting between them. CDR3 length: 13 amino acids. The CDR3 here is CASSTGTNYGYTF. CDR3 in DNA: TGTGCCAGCAGCACAGGGACTAACTATGGCTACACCTTC.

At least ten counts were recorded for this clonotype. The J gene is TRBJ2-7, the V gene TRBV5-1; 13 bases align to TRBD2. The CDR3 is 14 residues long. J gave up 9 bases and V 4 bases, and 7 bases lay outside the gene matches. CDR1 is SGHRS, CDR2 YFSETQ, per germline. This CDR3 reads CASSATSGRAGQYF. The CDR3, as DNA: TGCGCCAGCAGCGCCACTAGCGGGAGGGCCGGGCAGTACTTC.

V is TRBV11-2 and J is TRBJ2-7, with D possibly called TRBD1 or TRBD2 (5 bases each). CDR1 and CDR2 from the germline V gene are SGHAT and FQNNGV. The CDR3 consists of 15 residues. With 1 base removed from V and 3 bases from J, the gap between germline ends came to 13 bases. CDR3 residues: CASSLAPGAHYEQYF. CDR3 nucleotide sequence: TGTGCCAGCAGCTTAGCCCCCGGGGCCCACTACGAGCAGTACTTC.

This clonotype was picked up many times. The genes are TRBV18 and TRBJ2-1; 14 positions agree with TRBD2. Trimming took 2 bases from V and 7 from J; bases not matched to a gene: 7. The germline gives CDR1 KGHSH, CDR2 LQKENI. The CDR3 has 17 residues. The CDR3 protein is CASSPSGLAGVGNEQFF. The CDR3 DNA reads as TGTGCCAGCTCACCATCGGGACTAGCGGGAGTAGGTAATGAGCAGTTCTTC.

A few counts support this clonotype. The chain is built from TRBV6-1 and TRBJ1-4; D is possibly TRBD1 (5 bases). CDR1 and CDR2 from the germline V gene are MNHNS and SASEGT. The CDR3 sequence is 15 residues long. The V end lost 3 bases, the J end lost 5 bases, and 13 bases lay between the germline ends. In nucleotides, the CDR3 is TGTGCCAGCAGTGACGGCCAAGGGGTAAATGAAAAACTGTTTTTT. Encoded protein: CASSDGQGVNEKLFF.

Here the CDR3 DNA reads TGTGCCAGCAGCTTAGTCCCCAGGGGGGAGACCCAGTACTTC. Protein product: CASSLVPRGETQYF. The chain joins TRBV7-6 to TRBJ2-5; 7 nucleotides match TRBD1. The CDR3 is made up of 14 amino acids. In germline, CDR1 is SGHVS, CDR2 FNYEAQ. V shed 1 base, J shed 5 bases, and the junction held 4 bases outside the gene matches.

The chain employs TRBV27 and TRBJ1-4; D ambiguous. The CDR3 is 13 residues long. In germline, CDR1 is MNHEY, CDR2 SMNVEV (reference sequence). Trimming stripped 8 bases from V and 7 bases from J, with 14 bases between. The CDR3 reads CASASRISEKLFF. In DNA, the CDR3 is TGTGCCAGCGCCTCGAGGATTAGTGAAAAACTGTTTTTT. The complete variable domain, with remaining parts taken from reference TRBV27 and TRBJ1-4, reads EAQVTQNPRYLITVTGKKLTVTCSQNMNHEYMSWYRQDPGLGLRQIYYSMNVEVTDKGDVPEGYKVSRKEKRNFPLILESPSPNQTSLYFCASASRISEKLFFGSGTQLSVL.

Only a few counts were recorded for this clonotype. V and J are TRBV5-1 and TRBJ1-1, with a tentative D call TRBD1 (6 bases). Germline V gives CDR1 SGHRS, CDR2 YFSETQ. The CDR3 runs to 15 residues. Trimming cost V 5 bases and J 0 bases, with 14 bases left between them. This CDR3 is CASSVQGPMNTEAFF. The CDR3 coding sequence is TGCGCCAGCAGTGTGCAGGGGCCCATGAACACTGAAGCTTTCTTT.